The 32 T cell receptor beta chains below were found in one sample sequenced in a study of OX40 agonist ivuxolimab in advanced cancers. The library came from the immunoSEQ multiplex PCR assay. Not all clones reach the TCRdb copy of this immuneACCESS table, which keeps in-frame sequences only. Checked studies attribute under half of the gap to unresolved V genes and leave the rest unexplained. The table for this sample lists fewer than 90,000 clones; approximately 86% of them were counted only once. The ten largest make up 2.5% of the sample. The sequenced sample was CD4+ or CD8+ T cells sorted from blood, obtained in a trial of the OX40 agonist ivuxolimab. The receptors shown here come from an adult with an advanced solid tumor such as melanoma, head and neck, liver or kidney cancer.

This chain links TRBV19 with TRBJ1-5; D remains ambiguous. Trimming took off 3 bases at V and 5 bases at J, with 8 bases between the two ends. This CDR3 comprises 13 residues. Looked up from germline, CDR1 is LNHDA and CDR2 is SQIVND (reference sequence). The CDR3 DNA reads TGTGCCAGTAGTATCGAGCGGTATCAGCCCCAGCATTTT. As protein: CASSIERYQPQHF.

The chain combines TRBV6-5 with TRBJ1-1, with D maybe TRBD1 (5 bases). The germline gives CDR1 MNHEY, CDR2 SVGAGI. Deletions cut 2 bases from V and 4 bases from J, with 11 bases between. The CDR3 loop spans 14 amino acids. The CDR3 is CASSYPDGGTEAFF. The CDR3 coding sequence is TGTGCCAGCAGTTACCCGGACGGGGGCACTGAAGCTTTCTTT.

The chain joins TRBV7-9 to TRBJ2-3, with D uncertain. V dropped 2 bases and J dropped 0 bases, with 9 bases sitting between them. The CDR3 has 15 amino acids. CDR1 SEHNR and CDR2 FQNEAQ come from the germline V gene (reference sequence). CDR3 in amino acids: CASSLLDSSTDTQYF. The DNA of the CDR3 is TGTGCCAGCAGCTTATTAGATTCTAGCACAGATACGCAGTATTTT.

This chain connects TRBV5-1 to TRBJ2-1, with a possible D match to TRBD2 (6 bases). Germline V CDR1 and CDR2: SGHRS, YFSETQ. CDR3 length: 14 residues. V shed 4 bases and J shed 0 bases, with 8 bases lying between them. The CDR3 loop is CASSRGSSYNEQFF. The CDR3 nucleotides are TGCGCCAGCAGCCGGGGGAGCTCCTACAATGAGCAGTTCTTC.

This chain joins TRBV7-6 and TRBJ1-5; D may be TRBD1 (6 bases). Between the trimmed V and J ends, which lost 6 bases and 2 bases, there was a span of 14 bases. The CDR3 is made up of 15 amino acids. Germline CDR1 SGHVS, CDR2 FNYEAQ. The CDR3 coding sequence is TGTGCCAGCAGTCGTACGCAGGGGCGCAATCAGCCCCAGCATTTT. As protein: CASSRTQGRNQPQHF.

This clone occurred a few times. The V and J genes are TRBV19 and TRBJ1-5, with 11 bases matching TRBD1. Germline CDR1 reads LNHDA; CDR2 reads SQIVND (reference sequence). The V and J ends lost 4 bases and 3 bases, in that order; junction bases with no gene match: 2. CDR3 length: 15 amino acids. The CDR3 loop is CASSKGQGDNQPQHF. CDR3 in DNA: TGTGCCAGTAGTAAGGGACAGGGGGACAATCAGCCCCAGCATTTT.

This chain connects TRBV19 to TRBJ1-2, with 7 positions matching TRBD1. Germline values: CDR1 LNHDA, CDR2 SQIVND (reference sequence). This CDR3 has 14 residues. Unmatched junction bases numbered 4, after V lost 5 bases and J lost 1 base. CDR3 coding DNA: TGTGCCAGTAGTGTGGGACAGAATAACTATGGCTACACCTTC. It codes for CASSVGQNNYGYTF.

This chain connects TRBV5-4 to TRBJ2-7, with 8 nucleotides matching TRBD2. CDR3 length: 16 amino acids. V was clipped by 1 base and J by 0 bases; unmatched bases: 6. The germline V gene encodes CDR1 SGHNT and CDR2 YYREEE (reference sequence). CDR3 nucleotide sequence: TGTGCCAGCAGCTTGTCGCGCGGGGGGTCCTCCTACGAGCAGTACTTC. It specifies CASSLSRGGSSYEQYF.

The rearrangement joins TRBV18 to TRBJ2-5; TRBD1 matches 8 bases. The CDR3 covers 14 residues. Germline lookup yields CDR1 KGHSH and CDR2 LQKENI. V shed 1 base, J shed 5 bases, and the junction held 3 bases outside the gene matches. Written as DNA, the CDR3 is TGTGCCAGCTCACCACTGGACAGGGCCGAGACCCAGTACTTC. This sequence encodes CASSPLDRAETQYF.

The chain carries TRBV18 and TRBJ1-1; TRBD1 might be the D (6 bases). Trimming took 7 bases from V and 8 from J, leaving 14 bases between them. In germline, CDR1 is KGHSH, CDR2 LQKENI. CDR3 length: 12 amino acids. The CDR3 loop is CASYRETDEAFF. Written as DNA, the CDR3 is TGTGCCAGCTACAGGGAAACAGACGAAGCTTTCTTT.

V is TRBV28 and J is TRBJ1-5; D not resolved. V lost 5 bases and J lost 6, with 5 bases in between. The CDR3 totals 11 residues. Germline V gene data show CDR1 as MDHEN and CDR2 as SYDVKM. CDR3 amino acids: CASSRSQPQHF. The CDR3 DNA follows: TGTGCCAGCAGTCGAAGTCAGCCCCAGCATTTT.

The rearrangement uses TRBV10-3 and TRBJ2-5, with 7 bases lining up with TRBD1. Germline CDR1 is ENHRY and CDR2 is SYGVKD. The CDR3 sequence is 14 residues long. V shed 10 bases, J shed 4 bases, and the junction held 12 bases outside the gene matches. The CDR3, as DNA: TGTGCCACCCGGACCGACAGGGATGGAGAGACCCAGTACTTC. This sequence encodes CATRTDRDGETQYF.

The chain links TRBV19 to TRBJ2-7, with 7 bases fitting TRBD1. In germline, CDR1 is LNHDA, CDR2 SQIVND (reference sequence). This CDR3 region has 16 residues. V trimming: 5 bases; J trimming: 6 bases; junction bases outside the gene matches: 16. CDR3 in amino acids: CASSPRQGSRVGEQYF. The DNA for the CDR3 is TGTGCCAGTAGTCCCCGACAGGGTAGTAGAGTGGGCGAGCAGTACTTC. The variable domain in full, completed from reference TRBV19 and TRBJ2-7, reads DGGITQSPKYLFRKEGQNVTLSCEQNLNHDAMYWYRQDPGQGLRLIYYSQIVNDFQKGDIAEGYSVSREKKESFPLTVTSAQKNPTAFYLCASSPRQGSRVGEQYFGPGTRLTVT.

The chain employs TRBV29-1 and TRBJ2-6, with D hard to call. This CDR3 spans 13 amino acids. Germline loops: CDR1 SQVTM, CDR2 ANQGSEA. V was shortened by 3 bases and J by 0 bases, with 3 bases between the two germline ends. Here the CDR3 DNA reads TGCAGCGTTGATATCTCTGGGGCCAACGTCCTGACTTTC. Its translation is CSVDISGANVLTF.

The chain combines TRBV12-5 with TRBJ2-3; unclear D gene. This CDR3 contains 14 residues. V lost 3 bases and J 3 bases, leaving 10 bases between the germline ends. Germline V gene sequence: CDR1 LGHNT, CDR2 FRNRAP. CDR3 sequence (DNA): TGTGCTAGTGGTTTAGGCAGGAATACAGATACGCAGTATTTT. Protein sequence: CASGLGRNTDTQYF.

The chain employs TRBV28 and TRBJ2-5; no clear D gene. V shed 0 bases and J shed 5 bases, with 16 bases lying between them. CDR1 and CDR2 from the germline V gene are MDHEN and SYDVKM. The CDR3 has 16 residues. The CDR3: CASSLWDSMADETQYF. As DNA, the CDR3 is TGTGCCAGCAGTTTATGGGATTCTATGGCGGATGAGACCCAGTACTTC.

The rearrangement links TRBV15 to TRBJ1-3, with unresolved D. The CDR3 length is 16 residues. V lost 3 bases, J lost 0 bases, and 12 bases lay in between. CDR1 and CDR2 from the germline V gene are LNHNV and YYDKDF (reference sequence). The DNA of the CDR3 is TGTGCCACCAGCAGCGAACAGCTGAGCTCTGGAAACACCATATATTTT. Protein: CATSSEQLSSGNTIYF.

This chain joins TRBV6-5 and TRBJ1-2, with no clear D. Trimming cost V 4 bases and J 8 bases, with 8 bases left between them. CDR3 length: 11 residues. The germline V gene has CDR1 MNHEY and CDR2 SVGAGI. CDR3 DNA: TGTGCCAGCAGTTTCGGGTACGGCTACACCTTC. It codes for CASSFGYGYTF.

The chain links TRBV10-3 to TRBJ1-4; 7 nucleotides agree with TRBD1. J lost 7 bases, V lost 3 bases, and 5 bases had no gene match. This CDR3 spans 14 amino acids. CDR1 and CDR2 from the germline V gene are ENHRY and SYGVKD. The CDR3 loop is CAISDSDRAEKLFF. As DNA, the CDR3 is TGTGCCATCAGTGACTCCGACAGGGCTGAAAAACTGTTTTTT.

This clone appeared once. The J gene is TRBJ1-1, the V gene TRBV11-2; D is ambiguous. The CDR3 runs to 12 residues. Germline values: CDR1 SGHAT, CDR2 FQNNGV. Trimming took 5 bases from V and 1 from J, leaving 5 bases between them. This CDR3 is CASSLRNTEAFF. The CDR3 bases are TGTGCCAGCAGCCTGAGGAACACTGAAGCTTTCTTT.

The chain links TRBV6-5 to TRBJ1-1; no definite D call. The V and J ends lost 10 bases and 0 bases respectively, with 15 bases between them. CDR3 length equals 14 residues. Germline V gene lookup returns CDR1 MNHEY and CDR2 SVGAGI. This chain's CDR3 is CATWDFSMNTEAFF. The CDR3, as DNA: TGTGCCACCTGGGATTTTTCCATGAACACTGAAGCTTTCTTT.

The chain employs TRBV5-1 and TRBJ2-5, with D possibly being TRBD2 (7 bases). V was cut by 0 bases and J by 1 base, with 10 bases left in between. Germline CDR1 reads SGHRS; CDR2 reads YFSETQ. This CDR3 has 15 residues. CDR3 sequence: CASSLGAGAQETQYF. CDR3 DNA sequence: TGCGCCAGCAGCTTGGGGGCGGGGGCCCAAGAGACCCAGTACTTC.

This CDR3 reads CASARGAGQPQHF. The CDR3 coding sequence is TGTGCCAGCGCCCGGGGGGCGGGCCAGCCCCAGCATTTT. V is TRBV7-9 and J is TRBJ1-5; weak D call: TRBD1 (6 bases). Deletions cut 8 bases from V and 7 bases from J, with 15 bases between. This CDR3 is built from 13 residues. Germline lookup yields CDR1 SEHNR and CDR2 FQNEAQ (reference sequence).

V gene TRBV27 combines with J gene TRBJ1-2, with D unclear. Germline loops: CDR1 MNHEY, CDR2 SMNVEV (reference sequence). V was clipped by 5 bases and J by 4 bases, with 17 bases between them. This CDR3 is 15 amino acids long. The CDR3 DNA reads as TGTGCCAGCAGTCCACAGAGAAATCCACCCTATGGCTACACCTTC. This codes for CASSPQRNPPYGYTF.

A single count supports this clone. The V and J genes are TRBV28 and TRBJ2-1; 13 nucleotides match TRBD2. Germline-derived CDR1 and CDR2 are MDHEN and SYDVKM. Trimming at V came to 7 bases and at J to 10 bases, leaving 10 bases not matched to a gene. The CDR3 has 15 amino acids. The CDR3 nucleotides are TGTGCCAGCAAGAATCAGCAACTAGCGGGGGGGGAGCAGTTCTTC. Translation: CASKNQQLAGGEQFF.

The rearrangement uses TRBV7-2 and TRBJ2-5; weak D call: TRBD1 (6 bases). With 3 bases removed from V and 4 bases from J, the gap between germline ends came to 9 bases. Germline loops: CDR1 SGHTA, CDR2 FQGNSA. There are 13 residues in the CDR3. CDR3 sequence: CASSFSGVETQYF. The CDR3 coding sequence is TGTGCCAGCAGCTTTTCAGGGGTAGAGACCCAGTACTTC. Variable domain in full (rest from reference TRBV7-2 and TRBJ2-5): GAGVSQSPSNKVTEKGKDVELRCDPISGHTALYWYRQSLGQGLEFLIYFQGNSAPDKSGLPSDRFSAERTGGSVSTLTIQRTQQEDSAVYLCASSFSGVETQYFGPGTRLLVL.

The rearrangement links TRBV10-3 to TRBJ2-1; the match to TRBD2 covers 8 bases. The germline V gene encodes CDR1 ENHRY and CDR2 SYGVKD. V gave up 6 bases and J gave up 3 bases; unmatched junction bases: 13. The CDR3 spans 17 residues. This CDR3 is CAIRTRGGRGGYNEQFF. The CDR3 DNA sequence: TGTGCCATCAGGACGAGGGGTGGCCGGGGGGGCTACAATGAGCAGTTCTTC.

The gene calls are TRBV5-6 and TRBJ1-4, with a tentative D call TRBD1 (5 bases). Per germline, CDR1 SGHDT and CDR2 YYEEEE. V lost 1 base to trimming and J lost 3 bases, with 7 bases between them. This CDR3 has 14 residues. The CDR3 reads CASSLRGANEKLFF. CDR3 coding DNA: TGTGCCAGCAGCTTGCGGGGGGCTAATGAAAAACTGTTTTTT.

This clone was detected only once. In nucleotides, the CDR3 is TGTGCCATAACACCGGGACAGGCCACAGATACGCAGTATTTT. Protein sequence: CAITPGQATDTQYF. The V and J genes are TRBV10-3 and TRBJ2-3; 8 nucleotides line up with TRBD1. This CDR3 is built from 14 residues. The J segment lost 2 bases and the V segment lost 9 bases, leaving 7 bases of the junction unmatched. CDR1 and CDR2 from the germline V gene are ENHRY and SYGVKD.

This sequence joins TRBV7-8 and TRBJ2-2; 8 nucleotides line up with TRBD2. After removal of 0 bases from V and 0 bases from J, the junction contained 0 bases not matched to a gene. The length of the CDR3 is 16 residues. Germline V lookup: CDR1 SGHVS, CDR2 FQNEAQ. The DNA of the CDR3 is TGTGCCAGCAGCTTAGCTAGCGGGGCGAACACCGGGGAGCTGTTTTTT. It specifies CASSLASGANTGELFF.

This rearrangement joins TRBV18 to TRBJ2-7, with D tentatively TRBD1 (5 bases). Trimming took off 3 bases at V and 9 bases at J, with 18 bases between the two ends. The CDR3 is made up of 14 amino acids. Per germline, CDR1 KGHSH and CDR2 LQKENI. The CDR3 reads CASSPGQGGSGQYV. DNA of the CDR3: TGTGCCAGCTCACCGGGGCAGGGCGGTTCAGGGCAGTACGTC.

V and J are TRBV27 and TRBJ1-3; TRBD1 matches 10 bases. The CDR3 sequence is 15 residues long. Germline V CDR1 and CDR2: MNHEY, SMNVEV (reference sequence). The trim removed 6 bases at V and 4 bases at J, leaving 6 bases unmatched. The CDR3 bases are TGTGCCAGCAGCCAGACAGGGGGCGACGGAAACACCATATATTTT. This codes for CASSQTGGDGNTIYF.